The present T cell receptor beta chain was sequenced within a study of cytomegalovirus exposure and HLA in healthy donors. Study observations and caveats: Reports state that TCR beta sequences accurately predicted most subjects' HLA-A and HLA-B alleles. Certain indistinguishable V segments, among them TRBV6-2 and TRBV6-3, were excluded. A later analysis linked a missense variant in DCLRE1C to the trimming of TCR beta V and J genes. By a later analysis, the bulk of CMV-associated TCR beta chains appeared HLA-restricted.

This PCR relied on a set of 60 Vbeta primers and 13 Jbeta primers. Assay: immunoSEQ multiplex PCR; the TCRdb copy retains only in-frame clones and omits some. The sample consists of approximately 190,000 clones, over 60% of them appearing once. Points on this clone: Antigen unknown.

CDR1 and CDR2 (germline): SGHNT, YYREEE (reference sequence). This CDR3 has 16 residues. With 4 bases clipped from V and 5 bases from J, the junction kept 12 bases outside the gene matches. The material sequenced was PBMCs. The clonotype comes from a woman aged 25 to 45 in good health and CMV-seropositive. This chain joins TRBV5-4 and TRBJ2-3, with TRBD2 matching 8 bases. The CDR3 DNA follows: TGTGCCAGCAGCCGCGCTCCGGCGGCGGGGGGAGATACGCAGTATTTT. It is translated as CASSRAPAAGGDTQYF.